The next 22 T cell receptor beta chains were all read from a single sample in a study of cytomegalovirus exposure and HLA in healthy donors. Primers: 60 Vbeta forward and 13 Jbeta reverse. Assay: immunoSEQ multiplex PCR; the TCRdb copy retains only in-frame clones and omits some. The table lists under 200,000 clones, 73% of them singletons, with around 5% in the top ten. The sequenced sample consisted of PBMCs. All receptors derive from a woman younger than 30 in good health and CMV-seropositive.

V and J are TRBV2 and TRBJ1-4; D is possibly TRBD1 (6 bases). The length of the CDR3 is 12 residues. V gave up 5 bases and J gave up 13 bases, with 14 bases separating them. CDR1 and CDR2 from the germline V gene are SNHLY and FYNNEI. The CDR3 DNA sequence: TGTGCCAGCAGTCCCTCAGGGGTTATACTGTTTTTT. As protein: CASSPSGVILFF. Together with reference TRBV2 and TRBJ1-4, the CDR3 gives the full variable domain: EPEVTQTPSHQVTQMGQEVILRCVPISNHLYFYWYRQILGQKVEFLVSFYNNEISEKSEIFDDQFSVERPDGSNFTLKIRSTKLEDSAMYFCASSPSGVILFFGSGTQLSVL.

This clone was picked up a small number of times. The V gene is TRBV5-1, the J gene TRBJ2-3; TRBD2 agrees at 9 bases. This CDR3 comprises 17 residues. V shed 0 bases and J 4 bases; nucleotides not matched to a gene: 9. Germline CDR1 and CDR2: SGHRS and YFSETQ. CDR3 residues: CASSLGQGTSSADTQYF. The CDR3 DNA reads as TGCGCCAGCAGCTTGGGTCAGGGGACTAGCAGCGCAGATACGCAGTATTTT.

V and J are TRBV11-1 and TRBJ1-6; 7 nucleotides align to TRBD1. V lost 5 bases, J lost 6 bases, and 10 bases stayed unmatched. This CDR3 is built from 16 residues. Germline values: CDR1 SGHAT, CDR2 FQDESV (reference sequence). The CDR3 coding sequence is TGTGCCAGCAGCCCAAGGGACAGAGCTCTTAATTCACCCCTCCACTTT. This translates into CASSPRDRALNSPLHF.

The chain couples TRBV5-1 to TRBJ2-1, with TRBD1 as a possible D gene (6 bases). Per the germline V gene, CDR1 is SGHRS and CDR2 is YFSETQ. The CDR3 is 13 amino acids. Trimming cost V 4 bases and J 4 bases, with 9 bases left between them. CDR3: CASSIQGYNEQFF. The CDR3 nucleotides are TGCGCCAGCAGCATACAGGGATACAATGAGCAGTTCTTC. Variable domain in full (rest from reference TRBV5-1 and TRBJ2-1): KAGVTQTPRYLIKTRGQQVTLSCSPISGHRSVSWYQQTPGQGLQFLFEYFSETQRNKGNFPGRFSGRQFSNSRSEMNVSTLELGDSALYLCASSIQGYNEQFFGPGTRLTVL.

V and J are TRBV6-6 and TRBJ1-1, with 7 positions matching TRBD1. This CDR3 is 14 amino acids long. Unmatched junction bases numbered 6, after V lost 7 bases and J lost 1 base. Germline lookup yields CDR1 MNHNY and CDR2 SVGAGI (reference sequence). The DNA for the CDR3 is TGTGCCAGCAAGACCGGGACAGAGAACACTGAAGCTTTCTTT. Translated, it gives CASKTGTENTEAFF.

V is TRBV5-5 and J is TRBJ1-5; 8 bases are shared with TRBD1. This CDR3 is built from 16 residues. The junction had 7 bases not matched to a gene; V was cut back by 4 bases and J by 1 base. The germline V gene has CDR1 SGHKS and CDR2 YYEKEE (reference sequence). CDR3 in amino acids: CASSPSTGASNQPQHF. In DNA form, the CDR3 reads TGTGCCAGCAGCCCCTCGACAGGGGCCAGCAATCAGCCCCAGCATTTT. Based on the CDR3 plus reference TRBV5-5 and TRBJ1-5, the full variable domain is DAGVTQSPTHLIKTRGQQVTLRCSPISGHKSVSWYQQVLGQGPQFIFQYYEKEERGRGNFPDRFSARQFPNYSSELNVNALLLGDSALYLCASSPSTGASNQPQHFGDGTRLSIL.

The rearrangement links TRBV7-2 to TRBJ2-1, with D perhaps TRBD2 (6 bases). The CDR3 loop spans 16 amino acids. With 5 bases removed from V and 0 bases from J, the gap between germline ends came to 14 bases. Germline CDR1 and CDR2: SGHTA and FQGNSA. CDR3 region: CASSPTGVSSYNEQFF. The CDR3 DNA reads as TGTGCCAGCAGCCCAACGGGGGTTAGCTCCTACAATGAGCAGTTCTTC.

In nucleotides, the CDR3 is TGTGCCAGCCCGAAGATCCGGTACTATGGCTACACCTTC. Translating gives CASPKIRYYGYTF. V is TRBV27 and J is TRBJ1-2; D unresolved. CDR1 is MNHEY, CDR2 SMNVEV, per germline (reference sequence). V gave up 8 bases and J gave up 3 bases, with 13 bases separating them. This CDR3 is built from 13 residues.

J is TRBJ2-2 and V is TRBV5-4, with no clear D. Germline V gene lookup returns CDR1 SGHNT and CDR2 YYREEE (reference sequence). The germline V and J ends were trimmed by 4 bases and 1 base, with 11 bases remaining between them. The CDR3 runs to 15 residues. The DNA for the CDR3 is TGTGCCAGCAGCCAATTCACAAGGAACACCGGGGAGCTGTTTTTT. Its protein product is CASSQFTRNTGELFF.

CDR3 in amino acids: CASSPPWQSGLEAFF. CDR3 bases: TGTGCCAGCTCACCACCGTGGCAGTCAGGTCTTGAGGCTTTCTTT. The rearrangement links TRBV18 to TRBJ1-1; D remains unclear. The V and J ends lost 0 bases and 11 bases respectively, with 19 bases between them. The CDR3 sequence is 15 residues long. Germline loops: CDR1 KGHSH, CDR2 LQKENI.

This rearrangement joins TRBV30 to TRBJ1-5; 8 bases agree with TRBD1. V trimming: 5 bases; J trimming: 7 bases; junction bases outside the gene matches: 13. Germline-derived CDR1 and CDR2 are GTSNPN and SVGIG (reference sequence). This CDR3 has 15 amino acids. CDR3 nucleotide sequence: TGTGCCTGGCAGCCCGTGGGGACAGGTGGCCAGCCCCAGCATTTT. Translated: CAWQPVGTGGQPQHF.

V gene TRBV7-2 combines with J gene TRBJ1-6; the match to TRBD1 covers 7 bases. The CDR3 contains 16 residues. With V trimmed by 4 bases and J by 7 bases, 10 bases remained unmatched. Looked up from germline, CDR1 is SGHTA and CDR2 is FQGNSA. The CDR3 protein is CASSWTGRVENSPLHF. The CDR3 DNA is TGTGCCAGCAGCTGGACAGGCAGGGTAGAAAATTCACCCCTCCACTTT.

V and J are TRBV5-1 and TRBJ1-1, with a possible D match to TRBD1 (5 bases). The CDR3 is 15 amino acids. Germline V gene sequence: CDR1 SGHRS, CDR2 YFSETQ. The ends were cut back, 0 bases at V and 4 bases at J, with 13 bases in the middle. The CDR3, as DNA: TGCGCCAGCAGCTTGGGAATTCGGGGGGTCACTGAAGCTTTCTTT. Translating it yields CASSLGIRGVTEAFF.

The rearrangement links TRBV9 to TRBJ2-3; unclear D gene. The germline CDR1 and CDR2 sequences are SGDLS and YYNGEE. The CDR3 runs to 13 residues. V shed 8 bases and J shed 6 bases, with 16 bases lying between them. DNA for the CDR3: TGTGCCAGTAGCTATGGGCCCCCGGATACGCAGTATTTT. As protein: CASSYGPPDTQYF.

This sequence joins TRBV16 and TRBJ1-6; D might be TRBD1 (5 bases). Germline V gene sequence: CDR1 KGHSY, CDR2 FQNENV. V was clipped by 5 bases and J by 0 bases, with 8 bases between them. The CDR3 is 15 amino acids. CDR3 region: CASSYDSSYNSPLHF. The CDR3 DNA reads TGTGCCAGCAGCTATGACAGCTCCTATAATTCACCCCTCCACTTT.

V is TRBV6-5 and J is TRBJ2-7; 7 bases agree with TRBD1. The germline CDR1 and CDR2 sequences are MNHEY and SVGAGI. After removal of 9 bases from V and 4 bases from J, the junction contained 9 bases not matched to a gene. CDR3 length: 13 amino acids. DNA for the CDR3: TGTGCCAGTTCCAGGGGGAATGGTTACGAGCAGTACTTC. Residues: CASSRGNGYEQYF.

The chain links TRBV6-5 to TRBJ2-1; no definite D call. From germline, CDR1 is MNHEY and CDR2 SVGAGI. Between the trimmed V and J ends, which lost 4 bases and 4 bases, there was a span of 14 bases. The CDR3 has 15 residues. CDR3 DNA: TGTGCCAGCAGTTCCCCCGCGGCATCATACAATGAGCAGTTCTTC. Its protein product is CASSSPAASYNEQFF.

The rearrangement uses TRBV11-2 and TRBJ2-3, with TRBD2 matching over 9 bases. Germline lookup yields CDR1 SGHAT and CDR2 FQNNGV. With 5 bases clipped from V and 8 bases from J, the junction kept 11 bases outside the gene matches. The CDR3 sequence is 15 residues long. CDR3 DNA: TGTGCCAGCAGCGCCGAGCGGGGGGCTGGAGTTACGCAGTATTTT. This gives the protein CASSAERGAGVTQYF.

CDR3 sequence reads: CASSQTGQGQETQYF. Written as DNA, the CDR3 is TGCGCCAGCAGCCAAACGGGACAGGGTCAAGAGACCCAGTACTTC. V is TRBV4-1 and J is TRBJ2-5, with 9 bases fitting TRBD1. CDR1 and CDR2 (germline): MGHRA, YSYEKL. Unmatched junction bases numbered 3, after V lost 2 bases and J lost 2 bases. The CDR3 totals 15 residues.

The gene calls are TRBV7-6 and TRBJ1-6; no clear D. Germline CDR1 reads SGHVS; CDR2 reads FNYEAQ. Trimming removed 1 base from V and 8 bases from J, with 12 bases in between. This CDR3 has 15 residues. CDR3 loop: CASSLGVFPDSPLHF. The CDR3 region has the DNA TGTGCCAGCAGCTTAGGAGTCTTCCCGGATTCACCCCTCCACTTT.

The chain recombines TRBV6-1 with TRBJ2-7, with D uncertain. Trimming took 3 bases from V and 7 from J, leaving 16 bases between them. This CDR3 spans 14 amino acids. The germline gives CDR1 MNHNS, CDR2 SASEGT. CDR3 protein: CASSDQHSSTEQYF. As DNA, the CDR3 is TGTGCCAGCAGTGATCAGCACTCCTCGACAGAGCAGTACTTC.

This clone was found a few times. The chain joins TRBV19 to TRBJ1-6; TRBD1 aligns across 7 bases. CDR3 length equals 15 residues. V lost 4 bases to trimming and J lost 6 bases; unmatched junction nucleotides: 6. Germline CDR1 reads LNHDA; CDR2 reads SQIVND (reference sequence). In DNA, the CDR3 is TGTGCCAGTAGTACCGGGGACAGAGTTAATTCACCCCTCCACTTT. Its protein product is CASSTGDRVNSPLHF.